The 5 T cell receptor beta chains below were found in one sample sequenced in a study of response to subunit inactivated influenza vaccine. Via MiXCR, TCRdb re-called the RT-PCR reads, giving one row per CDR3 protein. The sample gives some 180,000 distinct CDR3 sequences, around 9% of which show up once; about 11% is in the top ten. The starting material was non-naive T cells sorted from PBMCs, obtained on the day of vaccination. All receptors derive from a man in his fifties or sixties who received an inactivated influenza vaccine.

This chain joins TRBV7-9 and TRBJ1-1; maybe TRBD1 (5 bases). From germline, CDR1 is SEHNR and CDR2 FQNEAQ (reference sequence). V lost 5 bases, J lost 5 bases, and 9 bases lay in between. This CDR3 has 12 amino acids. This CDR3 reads CASSGGGTEAFF. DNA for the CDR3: TGTGCCAGCAGCGGGGGGGGGACTGAAGCTTTCTTT.

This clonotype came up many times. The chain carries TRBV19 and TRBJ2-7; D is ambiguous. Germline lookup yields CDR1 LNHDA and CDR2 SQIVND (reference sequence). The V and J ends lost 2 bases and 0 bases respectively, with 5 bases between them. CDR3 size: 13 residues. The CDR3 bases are TGTGCCAGTAGTATACAGGACTCCTACGAGCAGTACTTC. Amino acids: CASSIQDSYEQYF.

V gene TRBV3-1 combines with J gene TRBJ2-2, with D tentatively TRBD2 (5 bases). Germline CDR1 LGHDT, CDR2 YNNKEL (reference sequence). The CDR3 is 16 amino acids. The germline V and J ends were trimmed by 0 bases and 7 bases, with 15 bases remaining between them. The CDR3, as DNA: TGTGCCAGCAGCCAAGATGAGGCTAGCAATGGCGGGGAGCTGTTTTTT. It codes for CASSQDEASNGGELFF. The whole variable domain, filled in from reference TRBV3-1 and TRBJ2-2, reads DTAVSQTPKYLVTQMGNDKSIKCEQNLGHDTMYWYKQDSKKFLKIMFSYNNKELIINETVPNRFSPKSPDKAHLNLHINSLELGDSAVYFCASSQDEASNGGELFFGEGSRLTVL.

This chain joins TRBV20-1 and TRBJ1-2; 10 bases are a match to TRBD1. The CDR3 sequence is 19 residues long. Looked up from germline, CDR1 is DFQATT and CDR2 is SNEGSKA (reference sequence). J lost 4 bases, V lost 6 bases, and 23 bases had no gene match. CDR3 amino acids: CSAKPPAGTGVASGYGYTF. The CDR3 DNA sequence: TGCAGTGCCAAACCACCGGCCGGGACAGGGGTGGCGTCGGGCTATGGCTACACCTTC.

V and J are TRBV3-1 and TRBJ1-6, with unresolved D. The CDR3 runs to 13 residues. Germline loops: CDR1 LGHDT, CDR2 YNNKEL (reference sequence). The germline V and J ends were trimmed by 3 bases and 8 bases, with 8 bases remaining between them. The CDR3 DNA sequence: TGTGCCAGCAGCCACGAAGGGCATTCACCCCTCCACTTT. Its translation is CASSHEGHSPLHF.